These T cell receptor beta chains were read from a single sample in a study of T cell changes during pregnancy in multiple sclerosis. Sequencing used immunoSEQ multiplex PCR; TCRdb keeps in-frame clones, though not all of them. The sample holds 45,000 to 55,000 clones, roughly 85% seen once. The material was CD4+ T cells from peripheral blood mononuclear cells, obtained in the second trimester of pregnancy. These receptors were obtained from a female donor with multiple sclerosis, enrolled in a pregnancy study. The CDR3 runs from the conserved cysteine through the conserved F or W. The D gene is left open where the match is weak. For some rows the clone size is stated as once, few or many, or as a class when expanded; others skip it.

>TRBV11-2|.|TRBJ2-2|.
TGTGCCAGCAGCTTAGGGGCGGGAATGGACACCGGGGAGCTGTTTTTT
CASSLGAGMDTGELFF
>TRBV7-2|TRBD1|TRBJ2-1|.
TGTGCCAGCAGCTCACCACGAAGACAGGGGGGTGAGCAGTTCTTC
CASSSPRRQGGEQFF
>TRBV7-2|.|TRBJ2-2|.
TGTGCCAGCAGCCCCCAGGTGGACACCGGGGAGCTGTTTTTT
CASSPQVDTGELFF
>TRBV6-6|TRBD1|TRBJ2-1|.
TGTGCCAGCAGTACAGGGACAGGCTACAATGAGCAGTTCTTC
CASSTGTGYNEQFF
>TRBV27|TRBD1|TRBJ1-1|few
TGTGCCAGCAGTCCCGACAGGGAAAGGGCTTTCTTT
CASSPDRERAFF
>TRBV2|.|TRBJ2-7|.
TGTGCCAGCAGTGAAAGTAGCTATGTCTACGAGCAGTACTTC
CASSESSYVYEQYF
>TRBV5-1|TRBD2|TRBJ2-7|.
TGCGCCAGCAGCTTGTCTGTGGGAGGGCAGTACGAGCAGTACTTC
CASSLSVGGQYEQYF
>TRBV19|.|TRBJ2-7|.
TGTGCCAGTAGCCCGGTAAACTCCTACGAGCAGTACTTC
CASSPVNSYEQYF
>TRBV7-2|.|TRBJ2-1|.
TGTGCCAGCAGCTTAGCGGCGGCAGCCCACAATGAGCAGTTCTTC
CASSLAAAAHNEQFF
>TRBV9|TRBD2|TRBJ2-2|.
TGTGCCAGCAGCGTGAGACTAGCGGGAGCGTCCGGAGGCACCGGGGAGCTGTTTTTT
CASSVRLAGASGGTGELFF
>TRBV30|TRBD1|TRBJ1-1|.
TGTGCCTGGAACGACAGGGGAACTGAAGCTTTCTTT
CAWNDRGTEAFF
>TRBV21-1|.|TRBJ2-1|.
TGTGCCAGCAATGGGGGAGAGCTAGCGGGATTATACAATGAGCAGTTCTTC
CASNGGELAGLYNEQFF
>TRBV29-1|TRBD1|TRBJ2-3|once
TGCAGCGTTGAAACAGGGGTGAAAGCAGATACGCAGTATTTT
CSVETGVKADTQYF
>TRBV27|TRBD1|TRBJ1-5|.
TGTGCCAGCAGTCCCGCAGGGGGCTGGGAGCCCCAGCATTTT
CASSPAGGWEPQHF
>TRBV7-9|.|TRBJ1-4|.
TGTGCCAGCAGCCCCCCGGGCCGCCCAAGGGGTGAAAAACTGTTTTTT
CASSPPGRPRGEKLFF
>TRBV28|.|TRBJ1-2|.
TGTGCCAGCAGTTTGGAAGGGGTTAACTATGGCTACACCTTC
CASSLEGVNYGYTF
>TRBV19|TRBD1|TRBJ2-1|once
TGTGCCAGTAGTATATATTCGACAGGGGCCTACAATGAGCAGTTCTTC
CASSIYSTGAYNEQFF
>TRBV5-1|TRBD2|TRBJ2-3|.
TGCGCCAGCAGCTTGGTCGGGGGGGGCAACACAGATACGCAGTATTTT
CASSLVGGGNTDTQYF
>TRBV28|TRBD1|TRBJ1-2|.
TGTGCCAGCATTCCCCGACAGGGGGAAGGCTACACCTTC
CASIPRQGEGYTF
>TRBV18|TRBD1|TRBJ1-2|.
TGTGCCAGCTCACCACCAGGTGACAGGGGATATGGCTACACCTTC
CASSPPGDRGYGYTF
>TRBV30|.|TRBJ1-1|.
TGTGCCTGGTTGGGGGGTAGGGGCCGGGGAACGAACACTGAAGCTTTCTTT
CAWLGGRGRGTNTEAFF
>TRBV10-3|TRBD2|TRBJ2-1|.
TGTGCCATCAGTGACGGGACTAGCGGGAAGTTATACAATGAGCAGTTCTTC
CAISDGTSGKLYNEQFF
>TRBV5-5|TRBD2|TRBJ2-4|.
TGTGCCAGCAGCCCTCTTTTGAGCGGGAGCAAAAACATTCAGTACTTC
CASSPLLSGSKNIQYF
>TRBV10-1|TRBD2|TRBJ2-1|once
TGCGCCAGCAGCCCCCAAGCGGGGAGCTCCTACAATGAGCAGTTCTTC
CASSPQAGSSYNEQFF
>TRBV11-2|TRBD1|TRBJ1-4|once
TGTGCCAGCCGACGACAGGGGCGAGGCGAAAAACTGTTTTTT
CASRRQGRGEKLFF
>TRBV18|TRBD2|TRBJ2-7|.
TGTGCCAGCTCACCGGGACGTCCGGGACTAGCGGCTTCCTACGAGCAGTACTTC
CASSPGRPGLAASYEQYF
>TRBV11-2|TRBD1|TRBJ1-1|.
TGTGCCAGCAGCCCCCGGACAGGGGCCCTGAACACTGAAGCTTTCTTT
CASSPRTGALNTEAFF
>TRBV9|TRBD2|TRBJ2-2|.
TGTGCCAGCAGCGTTAGCGGGAGCTTCACCGGGGAGCTGTTTTTT
CASSVSGSFTGELFF
>TRBV29-1|.|TRBJ1-4|.
TGCAGCGTTCTACAGGGTAATGAAAAACTGTTTTTT
CSVLQGNEKLFF
>TRBV29-1|.|TRBJ2-3|.
TGCAGCGTTGAACAGGGGTCAGATACGCAGTATTTT
CSVEQGSDTQYF
>TRBV10-2|.|TRBJ2-3|.
TGCGCCAGCAGTGATATCAGAGTCAGGGACTCAAGCACAGATACGCAGTATTTT
CASSDIRVRDSSTDTQYF
>TRBV7-2|.|TRBJ2-3|medium-sized
TGTGCCAGCAGCCGACTAGGAGTGACAGATACGCAGTATTTT
CASSRLGVTDTQYF
>TRBV18|.|TRBJ2-2|.
TGTGCCAGCTCACCACTAGCGGCCGGGGAGCTGTTTTTT
CASSPLAAGELFF
>TRBV5-1|.|TRBJ2-7|once
TGCGCCAGCAGCTTTGACTACTACGAGCAGTACTTC
CASSFDYYEQYF
>TRBV27|TRBD2|TRBJ2-3|.
TGTGCCAGCAGCCCCAAAGGCTCGGGAGGGACGAGACGCACAGATACGCAGTATTTT
CASSPKGSGGTRRTDTQYF
>TRBV2|.|TRBJ1-5|.
TGTGCCAGCCAAAGGGAGGGGGGCCCAAATCAGCCCCAGCATTTT
CASQREGGPNQPQHF
>TRBV5-1|TRBD2|TRBJ2-5|.
TGCGCCACCCAACCAACTAGCGACCAAGAGACCCAGTACTTC
CATQPTSDQETQYF
>TRBV29-1|.|TRBJ1-2|.
TGCAGCGTTGTGATACAGCTCTATGGCTACACCTTC
CSVVIQLYGYTF
>TRBV30|TRBD1|TRBJ1-2|.
TGTGCCTGGAGTGTGGTGGGACAGGTGGGCGGCTACACCTTC
CAWSVVGQVGGYTF
>TRBV6-1|TRBD2|TRBJ2-7|.
TGTGCCAGCAGTGAAGGTCTAGCGGGAGGCGAGCAGTACTTC
CASSEGLAGGEQYF
>TRBV5-6|.|TRBJ2-2|.
TGTGCCAGCAGAATAGACACCGGGGAGCTGTTTTTT
CASRIDTGELFF
>TRBV18|TRBD1|TRBJ2-7|.
TGTGCCAGCTCACCACTGGGGACAGAGGAATACTTC
CASSPLGTEEYF
>TRBV7-9|.|TRBJ2-3|.
TGTGCCAGCAGCTTAGTCAGCGGAAGAAGCACAGATACGCAGTATTTT
CASSLVSGRSTDTQYF
>TRBV7-2|TRBD1|TRBJ2-7|.
TGTGCCAGCAGCCGCTGGGGCCGGGACAGGGCATCCCACGAGCAGTACTTC
CASSRWGRDRASHEQYF
>TRBV11-2|.|TRBJ2-3|.
TGTGCCAGCAGCCCTGCGGCGGGGGCTGGGGGTACGCAGTATTTT
CASSPAAGAGGTQYF
>TRBV29-1|TRBD1|TRBJ1-1|.
TGCAGCGTTGAAGGGACAGGGGCGATGACTGAAGCTTTCTTT
CSVEGTGAMTEAFF
>TRBV19|TRBD1|TRBJ1-5|.
TGTGCCAGTAGTATCGGACAGGGGGCATTTTATAATCAGCCCCAGCATTTT
CASSIGQGAFYNQPQHF
>TRBV5-1|TRBD1|TRBJ2-1|.
TGCGCCAGCAGCTTGGCCTATGGGACAGTTACTAACAATGAGCAGTTCTTC
CASSLAYGTVTNNEQFF
>TRBV5-1|.|TRBJ2-7|.
TGCGCCAGCAGCTTGCCGTCTGAGGCGCCCTGGGTCGACGAGCAGTACTTC
CASSLPSEAPWVDEQYF